This TCR beta chain was observed in a study of cytomegalovirus exposure and HLA in healthy donors. On the study more broadly: From donors who were HLA-typed, an early data release held around 80 million unique TCRs.

The trim removed 7 bases at V and 5 bases at J, leaving 6 bases unmatched. The CDR3 covers 16 residues. Germline V gene lookup returns CDR1 SNHLY and CDR2 FYNNEI. In the PCR, 60 Vbeta and 13 Jbeta primers were used. The assay was immunoSEQ multiplex PCR, and TCRdb's table has in-frame clones only and misses some. Of some 160,000 clones in the sample, roughly 84% are singletons; the top ten hold about 2.5%. The gene calls are TRBV2 and TRBJ2-2; 14 bases agree with TRBD2. What was sequenced was PBMCs. The TCR sequence derives from a man under 40 in good health and CMV-seropositive. DNA for the CDR3: TGTGCCAGCATGGGACTAGCGGGAGAGGGTACCGGGGAGCTGTTTTTT. Amino acid sequence: CASMGLAGEGTGELFF.